This T cell receptor beta chain was recovered during a study of blood T cell repertoires in COVID-19. Study-wide context: The study drew acute and convalescent COVID-19 samples from the United States, Italy and Spain.

The age range of participants was about 18 to 100 years, with residence in under 25 US areas. Participant-reported clinical history was the basis for cohort assignment. Germline assignment: CDR1 SSHAT and CDR2 FNYEAQ (reference sequence). The CDR3 has 17 residues. As concerns this clone: Germline and junction disagree at one end, which may indicate a read error.

Per the original data handling: Amplification of reference gene primers was used by the study to estimate nucleated cell counts. Here immunoSEQ multiplex PCR was the method, and the copy in TCRdb shows in-frame clones only, minus some. V, J and clone size reflect that table, while D and trimming were determined from the DNA. The sample shows roughly 160,000 clones, about 84% of them seen only once. The sequenced material came from PBMCs or T cells enriched from blood (not recorded which). This TCR came from a woman aged 40 to 55 with acute COVID-19. The chain has TRBV7-7 and TRBJ2-7; 10 bases agree with TRBD1. The CDR3: CASSRPGQGGVTYEQYF. DNA of the CDR3: TGTGCTAGCAGCCGACCCGGACAGGGGGGAGTAACCTACGAGCAGTACTTC.